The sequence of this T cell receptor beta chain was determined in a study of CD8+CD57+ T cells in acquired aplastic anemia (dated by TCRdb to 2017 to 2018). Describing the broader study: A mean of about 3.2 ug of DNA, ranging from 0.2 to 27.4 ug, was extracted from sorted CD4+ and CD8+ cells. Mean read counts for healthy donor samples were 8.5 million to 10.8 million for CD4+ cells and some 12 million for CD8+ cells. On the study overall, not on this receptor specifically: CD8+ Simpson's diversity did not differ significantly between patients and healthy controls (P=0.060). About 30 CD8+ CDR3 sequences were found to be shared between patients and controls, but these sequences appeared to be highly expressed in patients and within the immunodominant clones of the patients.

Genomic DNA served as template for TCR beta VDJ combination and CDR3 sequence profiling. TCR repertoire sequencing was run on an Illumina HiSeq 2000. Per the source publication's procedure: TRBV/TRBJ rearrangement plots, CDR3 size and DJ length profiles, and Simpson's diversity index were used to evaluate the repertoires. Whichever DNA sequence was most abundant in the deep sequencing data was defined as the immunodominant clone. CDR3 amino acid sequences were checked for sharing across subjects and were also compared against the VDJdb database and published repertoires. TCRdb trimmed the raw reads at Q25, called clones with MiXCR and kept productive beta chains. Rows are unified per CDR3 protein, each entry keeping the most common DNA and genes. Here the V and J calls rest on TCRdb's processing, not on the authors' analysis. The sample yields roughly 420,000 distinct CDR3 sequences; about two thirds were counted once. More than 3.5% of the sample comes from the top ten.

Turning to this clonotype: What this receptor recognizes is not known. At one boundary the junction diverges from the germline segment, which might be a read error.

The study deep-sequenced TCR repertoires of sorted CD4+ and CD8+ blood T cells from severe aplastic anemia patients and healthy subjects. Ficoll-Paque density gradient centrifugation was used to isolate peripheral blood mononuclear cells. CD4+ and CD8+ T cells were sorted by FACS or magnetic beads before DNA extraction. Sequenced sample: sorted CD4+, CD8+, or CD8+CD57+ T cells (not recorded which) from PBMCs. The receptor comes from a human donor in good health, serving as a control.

The CDR3 region: CASSQDRGFSGSTIYF. The DNA sequence is as follows: TGTGCCAGCAGCCAAGATCGGGGTTTCTCTGGAAGCACCATATATTTT. The receptor chain draws on TRBV7-6 and TRBJ1-3; the D gene lacks a confident call. Taken from cysteine to phenylalanine, the CDR3 has 16 residues. Only the CDR3 DNA stays, 48 bases, in frame from base 1. Taken from the germline V gene, the CDR1 and CDR2 loops are SGHVS and FNYEAQ.